The 18 T cell receptor beta chains given below trace back to one sample, sequenced in a study of blood T cell repertoires in COVID-19. The table came from immunoSEQ multiplex PCR; TCRdb's copy has only in-frame clones and leaves some out. There are roughly 190,000 clones in the sample; 65% to 80% occur only once, and 9.5% to 15% lies in the top ten. Sequenced material: peripheral blood. These TCRs come from a woman aged 45 to 65 with acute or convalescent COVID-19.

This clone occurred a few times. The V and J genes are TRBV6-5 and TRBJ2-7, with D perhaps matching TRBD2 (5 bases). The V gene lost 7 bases and the J gene lost 2 bases, with 15 bases spanning the gap. The CDR3 covers 14 residues. CDR1 is MNHEY and CDR2 is SVGAGI in the germline V gene. CDR3 coding DNA: TGTGCCAGCACCACAACGGGATTCCCCTACGAGCAGTACTTC. As protein: CASTTTGFPYEQYF.

V and J are TRBV9 and TRBJ2-1; 10 bases match TRBD2. Looked up from germline, CDR1 is SGDLS and CDR2 is YYNGEE. The CDR3 loop spans 15 amino acids. The V gene end was trimmed by 4 bases and the J gene end by 2 bases; junction bases not matched to a gene: 3. CDR3 nucleotides: TGTGCCAGCAGCCTTACTAGCGGGGCCTACAATGAGCAGTTCTTC. Encoded protein: CASSLTSGAYNEQFF.

Only one count was recorded for this clone. The chain's CDR3 is CASSPNGLAGAIWLFF. As DNA, the CDR3 is TGTGCCAGCAGTCCAAATGGACTAGCGGGAGCTATTTGGCTGTTCTTC. This chain connects TRBV27 to TRBJ2-1, with 13 bases lining up with TRBD2. The CDR3 consists of 16 residues. CDR1 is MNHEY, CDR2 SMNVEV, per germline (reference sequence). After removal of 5 bases from V and 15 bases from J, the junction contained 16 bases not matched to a gene.

V gene TRBV11-2 combines with J gene TRBJ2-1; 10 nucleotides line up with TRBD1. Looked up from germline, CDR1 is SGHAT and CDR2 is FQNNGV. V trimming: 4 bases; J trimming: 15 bases; junction bases outside the gene matches: 9. CDR3 length: 13 amino acids. DNA of the CDR3: TGTGCCAGCAGCTACTCCGGGACAGGGGAGTCGTTCTTC. It is translated as CASSYSGTGESFF.

The V call is TRBV19, the J call TRBJ2-3; 13 nucleotides align to TRBD2. Unmatched junction bases numbered 7, after V lost 4 bases and J lost 6 bases. Per the germline V gene, CDR1 is LNHDA and CDR2 is SQIVND (reference sequence). The length of the CDR3 is 16 residues. The CDR3 protein is CASSNSGTSGKDTQYF. In DNA, the CDR3 is TGTGCCAGTAGTAACTCTGGGACTAGCGGGAAGGATACGCAGTATTTT.

The chain couples TRBV15 to TRBJ1-5, with 8 bases that match TRBD1. V trimming: 3 bases; J trimming: 0 bases; junction bases outside the gene matches: 7. The V gene's germline CDR1 is LNHNV and CDR2 YYDKDF (reference sequence). The CDR3 extends over 17 amino acids. CDR3 DNA sequence: TGTGCCACCAGCAGGAGAGGACAGGGTCCTAGCAATCAGCCCCAGCATTTT. This gives the protein CATSRRGQGPSNQPQHF. Drawing the rest from reference TRBV15 and TRBJ1-5, the complete variable domain is DAMVIQNPRYQVTQFGKPVTLSCSQTLNHNVMYWYQQKSSQAPKLLFHYYDKDFNNEADTPDNFQSRRPNTSFCFLDIRSPGLGDTAMYLCATSRRGQGPSNQPQHFGDGTRLSIL.

A single count supports this clone. The chain couples TRBV5-1 to TRBJ2-2; D is undetermined. Germline CDR1 and CDR2: SGHRS and YFSETQ. The CDR3 length is 13 residues. Deletions cut 0 bases from V and 5 bases from J, with 5 bases between. CDR3 sequence (DNA): TGCGCCAGCAGCTTGGCCCCAACCGGGGAGCTGTTTTTT. Its translation: CASSLAPTGELFF.

The V and J genes are TRBV5-1 and TRBJ1-5; D not certain. The CDR3 length is 15 residues. The V and J ends lost 5 bases and 0 bases respectively, with 12 bases between them. CDR1 is SGHRS and CDR2 is YFSETQ in the germline V gene. Here the CDR3 DNA reads TGCGCCAGCAGGGAGGGAAGGGATAGCAATCAGCCCCAGCATTTT. Its protein product is CASREGRDSNQPQHF.

The genes are TRBV19 and TRBJ1-5, with a weak D call TRBD1 (6 bases). V was trimmed by 3 bases and J by 7 bases, leaving 16 bases between them. The CDR3 totals 15 residues. The germline CDR1 and CDR2 sequences are LNHDA and SQIVND (reference sequence). The DNA for the CDR3 is TGTGCCAGTAGTATTAGGGGGGGGGTCGTACAGCCCCAGCATTTT. Translating it yields CASSIRGGVVQPQHF.

This clone has just a few counts. This sample also contains other DNA sequences that code for the same CDR3. The chain uses TRBV6-5 and TRBJ1-5; weak D call: TRBD1 (6 bases). Germline CDR1 reads MNHEY; CDR2 reads SVGAGI. V was shortened by 0 bases and J by 4 bases, with 10 bases between the two germline ends. The CDR3 is made up of 15 amino acids. The CDR3 spells CASSYSRGGNQPQHF. DNA of the CDR3: TGTGCCAGCAGTTACTCGAGGGGGGGTAATCAGCCCCAGCATTTT.

The V and J genes are TRBV27 and TRBJ1-2, with a weak D call TRBD1 (5 bases). The CDR3 is made up of 13 amino acids. Trimming removed 2 bases at V and 2 bases at J, with 6 bases between. The germline CDR1 and CDR2 sequences are MNHEY and SMNVEV (reference sequence). CDR3 sequence reads: CASSLRQNYGYTF. The CDR3 coding sequence is TGTGCCAGCAGTTTAAGACAGAACTATGGCTACACCTTC.

The genes are TRBV5-6 and TRBJ2-2; 10 bases match TRBD1. V was clipped by 3 bases and J by 5 bases; unmatched bases: 4. Germline V gene lookup returns CDR1 SGHDT and CDR2 YYEEEE. CDR3 length: 15 amino acids. CDR3: CASSWTGGRTGELFF. The DNA for the CDR3 is TGTGCCAGCAGCTGGACAGGGGGTAGGACCGGGGAGCTGTTTTTT.

The chain has TRBV7-8 and TRBJ2-1; 15 positions agree with TRBD2. The CDR3 sequence is 15 residues long. V lost 4 bases and J lost 7; bases outside the gene matches: 2. Looked up from germline, CDR1 is SGHVS and CDR2 is FQNEAQ. CDR3 amino acids: CASSSGTSGRNEQFF. The CDR3 DNA sequence: TGTGCCAGCAGCTCCGGGACTAGCGGGAGGAATGAGCAGTTCTTC.

The CDR3 spells CASSSPRAGAYEQYF. For the CDR3, the DNA is TGTGCCAGCAGTTCCCCAAGAGCGGGGGCATACGAGCAGTACTTC. The chain couples TRBV28 to TRBJ2-7; 8 positions agree with TRBD2. CDR3 length: 15 residues. With 4 bases clipped from V and 4 bases from J, the junction kept 9 bases outside the gene matches. Germline CDR1 is MDHEN and CDR2 is SYDVKM.

This chain uses TRBV19 with TRBJ1-1; D is possibly TRBD1 (6 bases). Looked up from germline, CDR1 is LNHDA and CDR2 is SQIVND (reference sequence). Trimming left V 5 bases short and J 2 bases short, with 18 bases between. The CDR3 is 16 residues long. For the CDR3, the DNA is TGTGCCAGTAGTCGGGCAGGGGAGAGGAGCAACACTGAAGCTTTCTTT. Translated: CASSRAGERSNTEAFF.

The V gene is TRBV18, the J gene TRBJ1-2, with D uncertain. The V end lost 0 bases, the J end lost 5 bases, and 10 bases lay between the germline ends. This CDR3 comprises 14 residues. The V gene's germline CDR1 is KGHSH and CDR2 LQKENI. The CDR3 loop is CASSPPEVGYGYTF. For the CDR3, the DNA is TGTGCCAGCTCACCACCAGAGGTCGGGTATGGCTACACCTTC.

This clone came up a few times. The chain uses TRBV30 and TRBJ2-7; a weak D match, TRBD1 (5 bases). The germline CDR1 and CDR2 sequences are GTSNPN and SVGIG (reference sequence). The CDR3 runs 15 residues. Trimming took off 0 bases at V and 0 bases at J, with 12 bases between the two ends. CDR3 region: CAWSVPGPSSYEQYF. The CDR3, as DNA: TGTGCCTGGAGTGTACCAGGGCCCAGCTCCTACGAGCAGTACTTC.

This clone has only one observation. This sequence joins TRBV11-2 and TRBJ2-1; TRBD1 matches at 9 bases. Germline CDR1 SGHAT, CDR2 FQNNGV. V lost 5 bases to trimming and J lost 2 bases; unmatched junction nucleotides: 7. The CDR3 is 16 amino acids. CDR3 residues: CASSNTGTGTYNEQFF. DNA of the CDR3: TGTGCCAGCAGCAACACCGGGACAGGGACCTACAATGAGCAGTTCTTC.